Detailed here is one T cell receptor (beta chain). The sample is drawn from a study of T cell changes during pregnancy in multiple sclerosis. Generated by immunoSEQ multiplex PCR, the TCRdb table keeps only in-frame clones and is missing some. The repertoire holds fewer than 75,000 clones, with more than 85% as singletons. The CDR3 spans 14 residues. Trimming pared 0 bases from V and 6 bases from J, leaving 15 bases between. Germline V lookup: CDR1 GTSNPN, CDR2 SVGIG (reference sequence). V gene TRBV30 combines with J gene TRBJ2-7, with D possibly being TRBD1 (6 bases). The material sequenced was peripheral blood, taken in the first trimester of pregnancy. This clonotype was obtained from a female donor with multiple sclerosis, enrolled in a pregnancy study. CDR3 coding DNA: TGTGCCTGGAGTGTAGGGCAGGGGCCGTTCGAGCAGTACTTC. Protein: CAWSVGQGPFEQYF. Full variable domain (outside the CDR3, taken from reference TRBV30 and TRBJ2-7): SQTIHQWPATLVQPVGSPLSLECTVEGTSNPNLYWYRQAAGRGLQLLFYSVGIGQISSEVPQNLSASRPQDRQFILSSKKLLLSDSGFYLCAWSVGQGPFEQYFGPGTRLTVT.